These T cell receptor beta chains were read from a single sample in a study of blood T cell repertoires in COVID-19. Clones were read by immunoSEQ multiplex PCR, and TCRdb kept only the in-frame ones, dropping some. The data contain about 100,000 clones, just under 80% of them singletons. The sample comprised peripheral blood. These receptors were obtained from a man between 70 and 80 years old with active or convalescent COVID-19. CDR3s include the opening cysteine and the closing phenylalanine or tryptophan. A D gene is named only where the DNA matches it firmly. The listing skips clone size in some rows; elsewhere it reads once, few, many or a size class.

TGTGCCAGCAGCTTCCCCCACGGGGGGACCTACACTGAAGCTTTCTTT CASSFPHGGTYTEAFF - TRBJ1-1 - TRBV7-9
TGCGCCAGCAGGTGGGGCCCTAGCACAGATACGCAGTATTTT CASRWGPSTDTQYF - TRBJ2-3 - TRBV10-2
TGCGCCAGCAGCGCCGATACCGACAGGGGCATTGGCTACACCTTC CASSADTDRGIGYTF TRBD1 TRBJ1-2 once TRBV4-1
TGTGCCAGCAGCCTCGGGACTAGCGGGGGCTATGAGCAGTTCTTC CASSLGTSGGYEQFF TRBD2 TRBJ2-1 - TRBV4-2
TGTGCCAGCAGCCAAACCGGGACTACCTATGAGCAGTTCTTC CASSQTGTTYEQFF TRBD2 TRBJ2-1 - TRBV9
TGTGCTAGTGGTTTAGTATCGGGACATCTAAAGGGGACCGGGGAGCTGTTTTTT CASGLVSGHLKGTGELFF - TRBJ2-2 few TRBV12-5
TGTGCCAGCAGTTTCCCCGGTCGGTACGAGCAGTACTTC CASSFPGRYEQYF - TRBJ2-7 - TRBV27
TGTGCCAGCAGCCAATTATTACAGGGGGCAACCTACGAGCAGTACTTC CASSQLLQGATYEQYF TRBD1 TRBJ2-7 - TRBV14
TGTGCCAGCAGTGACCAGGGGCTCAATCAGCCCCAGCATTTT CASSDQGLNQPQHF - TRBJ1-5 few TRBV2
TGTGCCAGCAGCTTAGTTAGGGGGGAGACCCAGTACTTC CASSLVRGETQYF - TRBJ2-5 - TRBV7-2
TGTGCCATCAGTAGCCCTCAGGACTACGCCTACGAGCAGTACTTC CAISSPQDYAYEQYF - TRBJ2-7 - TRBV10-3
TGTGCCAGCAGCCAAGTAGGAGGGACGAACACCGGGGAGCTGTTTTTT CASSQVGGTNTGELFF - TRBJ2-2 - TRBV4-2
TGCAGCGCCCGGACAGCCGATCTTAACGAGCAGTACTTC CSARTADLNEQYF - TRBJ2-7 - TRBV29-1
TGTGCCAGCAGCGGAAGAGCGGGCTTAGGGAACAATGAGCAGTTCTTC CASSGRAGLGNNEQFF - TRBJ2-1 many TRBV9
TGTGCCAGCAGTTTCCGATCACCAACTAGCGGGAGAGGTTACGAGCAGTACTTC CASSFRSPTSGRGYEQYF TRBD2 TRBJ2-7 - TRBV27
TGTGCCAGCAGCTTCGAGGGGGCGAACTATGGCTACACCTTC CASSFEGANYGYTF TRBD1 TRBJ1-2 - TRBV5-6
TGTGCCAGCAGCTTAAGTCTAGCGGGAGGTACTAGCACAGATACGCAGTATTTT CASSLSLAGGTSTDTQYF TRBD2 TRBJ2-3 - TRBV7-2
TGCGCCAGCAGTGATGACAGGGGGGTCCCCTACTATGGCTACACCTTC CASSDDRGVPYYGYTF TRBD1 TRBJ1-2 few TRBV10-2
TGTGCCAGCAGCCCTCGGACAGGGACCGATACGCAGTATTTT CASSPRTGTDTQYF TRBD1 TRBJ2-3 - TRBV9
TGTGCTAGTGGTTCCCTTTCGGGGAATGTCTGGGTCGGGGAGCTGTTTTTT CASGSLSGNVWVGELFF - TRBJ2-2 - TRBV12-5
TGTGCCAGCAGTACATCCACAGGGGCCGAGCGGGGGGGCTACAATGAGCAGTTCTTC CASSTSTGAERGGYNEQFF TRBD2 TRBJ2-1 once TRBV28
TGTGCCAGCAGTTCGGGGAGCTCCTATAATTCACCCCTCCACTTT CASSSGSSYNSPLHF - TRBJ1-6 few TRBV27
TGTGCCTGGAGTCTGGGCCCGGGGGAAAAACTGTTTTTT CAWSLGPGEKLFF - TRBJ1-4 - TRBV30
TGTGCCTGGCGGCCAGGGGCCTCCTATGGCTACACCTTC CAWRPGASYGYTF - TRBJ1-2 - TRBV30
TGTGCCACCAAGGGACAGGTGATCGGGGAGCTGTTTTTT CATKGQVIGELFF TRBD1 TRBJ2-2 - TRBV24-1
TGTGCCAGCAGCCAACAAGGTAGAGGAGGACAGGTGGCAGATACGCAGTATTTT CASSQQGRGGQVADTQYF - TRBJ2-3 - TRBV21-1
TGTGCCAGCAGCAAAGATGGCGGCTCCCACCCAAAAGAGACCCAGTACTTC CASSKDGGSHPKETQYF - TRBJ2-5 - TRBV21-1
TGTGCCAGCAGCTTGGGGGCAGGGGGGCTAACCTACGAGCAGTACTTC CASSLGAGGLTYEQYF - TRBJ2-7 - TRBV5-5
TGCGCCAGCAGCCAAGATCTAACCCTAAGAGGGAACACTGAAGCTTTCTTT CASSQDLTLRGNTEAFF - TRBJ1-1 - TRBV4-1
TGTGCCAGCAGTTCTACCGGGACTAAAAAAACCTACGAGCAGTACTTC CASSSTGTKKTYEQYF TRBD2 TRBJ2-7 - TRBV3-1/TRBV3-2
TGTGCCAGCAGCGTAGACCCGGTCGCGGGGGGGCCGGTGGATGAGCAGTTCTTC CASSVDPVAGGPVDEQFF TRBD2 TRBJ2-1 - TRBV9
TGTGCCAGTAGTATTCAGGGTAAGTTCTACGAGCAGTACTTC CASSIQGKFYEQYF - TRBJ2-7 - TRBV19
TGTGCCAGCAGCTTAGCGGCGACAGGGGGCGCCTATGGCTACACCTTC CASSLAATGGAYGYTF TRBD1 TRBJ1-2 - TRBV11-2